This T cell receptor (beta chain) derives from a study of cytomegalovirus exposure and HLA in healthy donors. The CDR3 contains 14 residues. With 0 bases removed from V and 0 bases from J, the gap between germline ends came to 4 bases. Germline lookup yields CDR1 SGHAT and CDR2 FQNNGV. The PCR used 60 Vbeta and 13 Jbeta primers. Produced via immunoSEQ multiplex PCR; TCRdb's table is partial and in-frame only. The listing contains under 200,000 clones. Material for sequencing was PBMCs. The receptor's source is a man under 40 in good health and CMV-seronegative. V is TRBV11-2 and J is TRBJ2-3; D is uncertain. DNA for the CDR3: TGTGCCAGCAGCTTAGATCCTAGCACAGATACGCAGTATTTT. Translating gives CASSLDPSTDTQYF.